This T cell receptor beta chain was sequenced during a study of T cell responses to AZD1222 COVID-19 vaccine. The V gene's germline CDR1 is MDHEN and CDR2 SYDVKM. Trimming took 7 bases from V and 5 from J, leaving 8 bases between them. This CDR3 has 12 amino acids. Details on this clone: What it recognizes is unknown.

General study points: Dominant at 160-218 and 743-854, vaccine-associated CD4 TCRs also spanned spike.

TCRdb's copy holds only in-frame clones and misses some; the assay was immunoSEQ multiplex PCR. The table lists about 79,000 clones, about four fifths of them singletons, with approximately 1.2% in the top ten. The sequence came from an adult who received the AZD1222 COVID-19 vaccine. The chain has TRBV28 and TRBJ1-4, with D tentatively TRBD1 (6 bases). Material: peripheral blood, obtained 28 days after the second AZD1222 dose. Here the CDR3 reads CASTQGNEKLFF. CDR3 sequence (DNA): TGTGCCAGCACACAGGGAAATGAAAAACTGTTTTTT.